The source of this TCR beta chain is a study of shared clonotypes between healthy human individuals. Findings of the study overall: Represented diversity (both genetic and exposure-history) was limited by the small number of donors.

Germline loops: CDR1 MDHEN, CDR2 SYDVKM. The CDR3 has 15 residues. With respect to this clone: The antigen is unknown.

Method: immunoSEQ multiplex PCR; TCRdb's copy keeps in-frame clones and lacks some. The repertoire includes a few hundred thousand clones, around 79% of them detected once, and approximately 12% sits in the top ten. V and J are TRBV28 and TRBJ2-5, with 7 positions matching TRBD1. The J call may be in error: the DNA end matches TRBJ2-7 better. The sequence derives from a woman in her 40s in good health. Some clones in this sample may be carry-over from other donors' samples. The sample taken for sequencing was PBMCs. The CDR3 protein is CASNPFGDRTYEQYF. CDR3 coding DNA: TGTGCCAGCAACCCGTTTGGGGACAGAACCTACGAGCAGTACTTC.